A selection of T cell receptor beta chains follows, all from one sample in a study of long-term antiretroviral therapy in people with HIV. Some clones are missing from TCRdb's copy, which holds only in-frame ones; the method was immunoSEQ multiplex PCR. The table lists approximately 27,000 clones, 90% of them singletons. The sequences come from unsorted PBMCs, collected 5 to 5.5 years after starting antiretroviral therapy. The source is a woman between 35 and 50 years old with HIV. Both conserved end residues are part of each CDR3. D genes are given only for firm matches. Only part of the rows carry a size: once, few, many, or a class if the clone is expanded.

J: TRBJ1-1; V: TRBV19; D: -; size: -; DNA: TGTGCCAGTAGTCCTTGGGGAGGGGGGAACACTGAAGCTTTCTTT; CDR3: CASSPWGGGNTEAFF
J: TRBJ2-7; V: TRBV7-8; D: -; size: -; DNA: TGTGCCAGCAGCTTATCCATGTCAGCATCCTACGAGCAGTACTTC; CDR3: CASSLSMSASYEQYF
J: TRBJ2-6; V: TRBV30; D: TRBD2; size: -; DNA: TGTGCCTGGAGCCCTCTGAGCGGGAGGGCCTCTGGGGCCAACGTCCTGACTTTC; CDR3: CAWSPLSGRASGANVLTF
J: TRBJ2-7; V: TRBV18; D: TRBD1; size: -; DNA: TGTGCCAGCTCACGGGGGACAGGGCCCTCCTACGAGCAGTACTTC; CDR3: CASSRGTGPSYEQYF
J: TRBJ2-1; V: TRBV7-9; D: TRBD2; size: -; DNA: TGTGCCAGCAGCTCAGGGAGACTAGCGGGAGATAATGAGCAGTTCTTC; CDR3: CASSSGRLAGDNEQFF
J: TRBJ2-7; V: TRBV5-5; D: -; size: -; DNA: TGTGCCAGCAGCGCGACAATGCTGGACTACGAGCAGTACTTC; CDR3: CASSATMLDYEQYF
J: TRBJ2-1; V: TRBV4-2; D: -; size: -; DNA: TGTGCCAGCAGCCAGGACCCCGCTATATACAATGAGCAGTTCTTC; CDR3: CASSQDPAIYNEQFF
J: TRBJ2-1; V: TRBV6-5; D: -; size: once; DNA: TGTGCCAGCGGGTCCTCTCGGAGCGATGAGCAGTTCTTC; CDR3: CASGSSRSDEQFF
J: TRBJ2-1; V: TRBV7-8; D: TRBD1; size: -; DNA: TGTGCCAGCAGCCCGGGACAGGCCGTAATTGTTTACAATGAGCAGTTCTTC; CDR3: CASSPGQAVIVYNEQFF
J: TRBJ2-1; V: TRBV2; D: -; size: -; DNA: TGTGCCAGCAGAGAATTTTTCCAGGGTTCTGAGCAGTTCTTC; CDR3: CASREFFQGSEQFF
J: TRBJ2-3; V: TRBV10-3; D: -; size: -; DNA: TGTGCCATCAGTCGGTCAGGGGTTGAAGCAGATACGCAGTATTTT; CDR3: CAISRSGVEADTQYF
J: TRBJ1-2; V: TRBV19; D: -; size: -; DNA: TGTGCCAGTAGTATTGACGGTTCCAACCCGATCTATGGCTACACCTTC; CDR3: CASSIDGSNPIYGYTF
J: TRBJ2-7; V: TRBV6-5; D: -; size: -; DNA: TGTGCCAGCAGTCCCGGGACACGCTCCTACGAGCAGTACTTC; CDR3: CASSPGTRSYEQYF
J: TRBJ1-1; V: TRBV7-6; D: -; size: -; DNA: TGTGCCAGCAGCTTTGAGGGGTTTGGCACTGAAGCTTTCTTT; CDR3: CASSFEGFGTEAFF
J: TRBJ1-2; V: TRBV19; D: -; size: -; DNA: TGTGCCAGTAGTCCCAAGCCTTCAGGTTACGGCTACACCTTC; CDR3: CASSPKPSGYGYTF
J: TRBJ1-2; V: TRBV6-5; D: -; size: once; DNA: TGTGCCACCAGACTCAACTATGGCTACACCTTC; CDR3: CATRLNYGYTF
J: TRBJ2-7; V: TRBV2; D: -; size: -; DNA: TGTGCCAGCAGGGACATAGGCGGAAGCTCCTACGAGCAGTACTTC; CDR3: CASRDIGGSSYEQYF
J: TRBJ1-5; V: TRBV7-8; D: TRBD1; size: -; DNA: TGTGCCAGCAGCTTAGGAGGGGGCTTGAATCAGCCCCAGCATTTT; CDR3: CASSLGGGLNQPQHF
J: TRBJ1-1; V: TRBV5-4; D: -; size: -; DNA: TGTGCCAGCAGCTTGGCCGGAGGTGGGACTGAAGCTTTCTTT; CDR3: CASSLAGGGTEAFF
J: TRBJ2-1; V: TRBV7-9; D: -; size: -; DNA: TGTGCCCCCGAGGCGGGGTTGGTCTATGAGCAGTTCTTC; CDR3: CAPEAGLVYEQFF
J: TRBJ1-1; V: TRBV6-1; D: TRBD1; size: -; DNA: TGTGCCAGCAGCAGGGGGCCAGGGGGTGAAGCTTTCTTT; CDR3: CASSRGPGGEAFF
J: TRBJ1-6; V: TRBV11-3; D: TRBD1; size: -; DNA: TGTGCCAGCAGCTTTACGACAGGGGATAGATCACCCCTCCACTTT; CDR3: CASSFTTGDRSPLHF
J: TRBJ2-1; V: TRBV6-5; D: TRBD2; size: -; DNA: TGTGCCAGCTCTAGCGGGAGAGGTAATGAGCAGTTCTTC; CDR3: CASSSGRGNEQFF
J: TRBJ1-1; V: TRBV29-1; D: -; size: -; DNA: TGCAGCGTTGCATGGGGTAACACTGAAGCTTTCTTT; CDR3: CSVAWGNTEAFF
J: TRBJ1-4; V: TRBV19; D: -; size: few; DNA: TGTGCCAGTAGTACGAAGGAGGGTGGAAAACTGTTTTTT; CDR3: CASSTKEGGKLFF
J: TRBJ1-1; V: TRBV5-1; D: TRBD1; size: -; DNA: TGCGCCAGCAGCTTGGAGGGGGCCTCTGAAGCTTTCTTT; CDR3: CASSLEGASEAFF
J: TRBJ2-5; V: TRBV11-3; D: -; size: -; DNA: TGTGCCAGCAGCTTTTGGGGGGGCGAGACCCAGTACTTC; CDR3: CASSFWGGETQYF
J: TRBJ2-5; V: TRBV5-4; D: -; size: few; DNA: TGTGCCAGCAGCTTGCCGGCAGGACAAGAGACCCAGTACTTC; CDR3: CASSLPAGQETQYF
J: TRBJ2-1; V: TRBV19; D: TRBD2; size: -; DNA: TGTGCCAGTACCCCGTCTAGCGGGGGGGCTCGGAATGAGCAGTTCTTC; CDR3: CASTPSSGGARNEQFF